This TCR beta chain originates from a study of T cells after yellow fever vaccination. Study results and caveats: Reappearance after the booster was observed for most primary-vaccination clones (about 97% CD4, roughly 90% CD8).

MiXCR was run by TCRdb on the 5' RACE reads, yielding one entry per CDR3 protein. Here the sample spans 150,000 to 200,000 distinct CDR3 sequences, approximately 6% being singletons. This clonotype has a handful of counts. As yet, its antigen is unknown. The germline V gene encodes CDR1 DFQATT and CDR2 SNEGSKA (reference sequence). The CDR3 sequence is 16 residues long. V shed 1 base and J 2 bases; nucleotides not matched to a gene: 1. The V and J genes are TRBV20-1 and TRBJ2-1; 14 nucleotides align to TRBD2. The sequence was collected from a man younger than 35 who received the YFV17D yellow fever vaccine. The source was CD4+ T cells sorted from PBMCs, collected on the day of the first yellow fever vaccination. CDR3 in DNA: TGCAGTGCTAGAGCGACTAGCGGGGGGGCCTACAATGAGCAGTTCTTC. Its translation: CSARATSGGAYNEQFF.